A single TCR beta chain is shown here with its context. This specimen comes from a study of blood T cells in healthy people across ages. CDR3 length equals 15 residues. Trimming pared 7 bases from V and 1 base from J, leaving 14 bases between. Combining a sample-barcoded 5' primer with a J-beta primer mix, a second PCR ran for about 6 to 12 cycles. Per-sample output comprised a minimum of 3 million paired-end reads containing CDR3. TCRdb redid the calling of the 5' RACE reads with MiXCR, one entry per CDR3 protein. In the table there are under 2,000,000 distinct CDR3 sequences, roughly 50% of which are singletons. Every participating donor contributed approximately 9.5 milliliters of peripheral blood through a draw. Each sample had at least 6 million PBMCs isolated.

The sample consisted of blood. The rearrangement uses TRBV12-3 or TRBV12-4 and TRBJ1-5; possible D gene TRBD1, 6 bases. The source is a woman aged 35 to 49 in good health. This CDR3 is CASTLGGASNQPQHF. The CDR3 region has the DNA TGTGCCAGCACCCTCGGGGGGGCCAGCAATCAGCCCCAGCATTTT.